This T cell receptor (beta chain) was recorded in a study of T cell responses to AZD1222 COVID-19 vaccine. Findings and limits, study-wide: Baseline testing showed seropositivity in only a handful of AZD1222 recipients.

Only in-frame clones appear in the TCRdb table, and some are missing; sequencing was by immunoSEQ multiplex PCR. The top ten clones hold roughly a tenth of a sample with approximately 110,000 clones, more than 85% of them seen once. Concerning this clone itself: Its antigen is still unknown.

Germline lookup yields CDR1 PRHDT and CDR2 FYEKMQ (reference sequence). Between the trimmed V and J ends, which lost 1 base and 5 bases, there was a span of 11 bases. The CDR3 spans 15 residues. Sequenced material: peripheral blood, taken on day 0 of AZD1222 vaccination. This receptor was taken from an adult in good health. The chain combines TRBV13 with TRBJ2-2; maybe TRBD2 (6 bases). CDR3 in amino acids: CASSLVGGGTGELFF. In DNA, the CDR3 is TGTGCCAGCAGCTTAGTGGGAGGAGGGACCGGGGAGCTGTTTTTT.